The 5 T cell receptor beta chains below all came from one sample that was sequenced in a study of T cell repertoires in cytomegalovirus infection. TCRdb reprocessed the reads via MiXCR and lists one record per CDR3 protein. The sample includes about 490,000 distinct CDR3 sequences, approximately 11% of them seen just once. The material sequenced was PBMCs. The receptors were sampled from a human donor in good health (CMV status not recorded). Some clones in this sample may be carry-over from other donors' samples.

This chain joins TRBV3-1 and TRBJ1-6; 11 nucleotides line up with TRBD1. CDR1 and CDR2 from the germline V gene are LGHDT and YNNKEL (reference sequence). The J segment lost 10 bases and the V segment lost 3 bases, leaving 5 bases of the junction unmatched. The CDR3 sequence is 15 residues long. CDR3 nucleotides: TGTGCCAGCAGCCATGGGGGACAGGGGGGCTCACCCCTCCACTTT. The encoded protein is CASSHGGQGGSPLHF.

This clonotype showed up many times. The V gene is TRBV7-3, the J gene TRBJ2-1; 11 bases align to TRBD2. There are 15 residues in the CDR3. Germline CDR1 and CDR2: SGHTA and FQGTGA. V was pared by 5 bases and J by 6 bases, with 6 bases of the junction left unmatched. The CDR3 loop reads CASSPGLAAINEQFF. CDR3 DNA: TGTGCCAGCAGCCCGGGACTAGCGGCGATCAATGAGCAGTTCTTC.

In this sample, this clonotype turned up many times. This chain links TRBV12-3 or TRBV12-4 with TRBJ1-2; maybe TRBD1 (5 bases). The ends were cut back, 6 bases at V and 5 bases at J, with 22 bases in the middle. The CDR3 sequence is 16 residues long. CDR3 nucleotide sequence: TGTGCCAGCAGCCCAGACAGAGCGGAGCTCGCGTATGGCTACACCTTC. Residues: CASSPDRAELAYGYTF.

The rearrangement links TRBV27 to TRBJ1-1; tentatively, D is TRBD1 (6 bases). Per germline, CDR1 MNHEY and CDR2 SMNVEV (reference sequence). The CDR3 extends over 15 amino acids. V was pared by 3 bases and J by 1 base, with 12 bases between. The CDR3 protein is CASSFGQLGNTEAFF. CDR3 DNA sequence: TGTGCCAGCAGTTTCGGACAGTTGGGGAACACTGAAGCTTTCTTT.

This clonotype was detected ten times or more. V is TRBV24-1 and J is TRBJ2-3; the D call may be TRBD1 or TRBD2 (5 bases each). The CDR3 extends over 15 amino acids. The V gene's germline CDR1 is KGHDR and CDR2 SFDVKD. V lost 4 bases, J lost 1 base, and 11 bases lay in between. CDR3 loop: CATSDGTYRTDTQYF. CDR3 sequence (DNA): TGTGCCACCAGTGACGGGACCTACCGCACAGATACGCAGTATTTT.